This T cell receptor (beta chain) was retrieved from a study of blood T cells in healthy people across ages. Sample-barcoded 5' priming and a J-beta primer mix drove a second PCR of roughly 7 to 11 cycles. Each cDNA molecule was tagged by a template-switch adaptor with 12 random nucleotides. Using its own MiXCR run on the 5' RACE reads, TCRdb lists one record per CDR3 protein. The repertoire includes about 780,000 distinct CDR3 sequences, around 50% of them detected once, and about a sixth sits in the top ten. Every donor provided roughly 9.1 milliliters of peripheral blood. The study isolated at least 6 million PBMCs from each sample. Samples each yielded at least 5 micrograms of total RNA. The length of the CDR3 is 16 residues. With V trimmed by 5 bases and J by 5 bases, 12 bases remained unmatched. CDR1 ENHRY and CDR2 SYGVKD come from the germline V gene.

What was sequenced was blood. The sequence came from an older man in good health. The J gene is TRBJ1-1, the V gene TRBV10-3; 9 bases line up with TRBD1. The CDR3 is CAISYRGGQGMTEAFF. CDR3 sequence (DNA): TGTGCCATCAGTTACCGAGGGGGACAGGGAATGACTGAAGCTTTCTTT.